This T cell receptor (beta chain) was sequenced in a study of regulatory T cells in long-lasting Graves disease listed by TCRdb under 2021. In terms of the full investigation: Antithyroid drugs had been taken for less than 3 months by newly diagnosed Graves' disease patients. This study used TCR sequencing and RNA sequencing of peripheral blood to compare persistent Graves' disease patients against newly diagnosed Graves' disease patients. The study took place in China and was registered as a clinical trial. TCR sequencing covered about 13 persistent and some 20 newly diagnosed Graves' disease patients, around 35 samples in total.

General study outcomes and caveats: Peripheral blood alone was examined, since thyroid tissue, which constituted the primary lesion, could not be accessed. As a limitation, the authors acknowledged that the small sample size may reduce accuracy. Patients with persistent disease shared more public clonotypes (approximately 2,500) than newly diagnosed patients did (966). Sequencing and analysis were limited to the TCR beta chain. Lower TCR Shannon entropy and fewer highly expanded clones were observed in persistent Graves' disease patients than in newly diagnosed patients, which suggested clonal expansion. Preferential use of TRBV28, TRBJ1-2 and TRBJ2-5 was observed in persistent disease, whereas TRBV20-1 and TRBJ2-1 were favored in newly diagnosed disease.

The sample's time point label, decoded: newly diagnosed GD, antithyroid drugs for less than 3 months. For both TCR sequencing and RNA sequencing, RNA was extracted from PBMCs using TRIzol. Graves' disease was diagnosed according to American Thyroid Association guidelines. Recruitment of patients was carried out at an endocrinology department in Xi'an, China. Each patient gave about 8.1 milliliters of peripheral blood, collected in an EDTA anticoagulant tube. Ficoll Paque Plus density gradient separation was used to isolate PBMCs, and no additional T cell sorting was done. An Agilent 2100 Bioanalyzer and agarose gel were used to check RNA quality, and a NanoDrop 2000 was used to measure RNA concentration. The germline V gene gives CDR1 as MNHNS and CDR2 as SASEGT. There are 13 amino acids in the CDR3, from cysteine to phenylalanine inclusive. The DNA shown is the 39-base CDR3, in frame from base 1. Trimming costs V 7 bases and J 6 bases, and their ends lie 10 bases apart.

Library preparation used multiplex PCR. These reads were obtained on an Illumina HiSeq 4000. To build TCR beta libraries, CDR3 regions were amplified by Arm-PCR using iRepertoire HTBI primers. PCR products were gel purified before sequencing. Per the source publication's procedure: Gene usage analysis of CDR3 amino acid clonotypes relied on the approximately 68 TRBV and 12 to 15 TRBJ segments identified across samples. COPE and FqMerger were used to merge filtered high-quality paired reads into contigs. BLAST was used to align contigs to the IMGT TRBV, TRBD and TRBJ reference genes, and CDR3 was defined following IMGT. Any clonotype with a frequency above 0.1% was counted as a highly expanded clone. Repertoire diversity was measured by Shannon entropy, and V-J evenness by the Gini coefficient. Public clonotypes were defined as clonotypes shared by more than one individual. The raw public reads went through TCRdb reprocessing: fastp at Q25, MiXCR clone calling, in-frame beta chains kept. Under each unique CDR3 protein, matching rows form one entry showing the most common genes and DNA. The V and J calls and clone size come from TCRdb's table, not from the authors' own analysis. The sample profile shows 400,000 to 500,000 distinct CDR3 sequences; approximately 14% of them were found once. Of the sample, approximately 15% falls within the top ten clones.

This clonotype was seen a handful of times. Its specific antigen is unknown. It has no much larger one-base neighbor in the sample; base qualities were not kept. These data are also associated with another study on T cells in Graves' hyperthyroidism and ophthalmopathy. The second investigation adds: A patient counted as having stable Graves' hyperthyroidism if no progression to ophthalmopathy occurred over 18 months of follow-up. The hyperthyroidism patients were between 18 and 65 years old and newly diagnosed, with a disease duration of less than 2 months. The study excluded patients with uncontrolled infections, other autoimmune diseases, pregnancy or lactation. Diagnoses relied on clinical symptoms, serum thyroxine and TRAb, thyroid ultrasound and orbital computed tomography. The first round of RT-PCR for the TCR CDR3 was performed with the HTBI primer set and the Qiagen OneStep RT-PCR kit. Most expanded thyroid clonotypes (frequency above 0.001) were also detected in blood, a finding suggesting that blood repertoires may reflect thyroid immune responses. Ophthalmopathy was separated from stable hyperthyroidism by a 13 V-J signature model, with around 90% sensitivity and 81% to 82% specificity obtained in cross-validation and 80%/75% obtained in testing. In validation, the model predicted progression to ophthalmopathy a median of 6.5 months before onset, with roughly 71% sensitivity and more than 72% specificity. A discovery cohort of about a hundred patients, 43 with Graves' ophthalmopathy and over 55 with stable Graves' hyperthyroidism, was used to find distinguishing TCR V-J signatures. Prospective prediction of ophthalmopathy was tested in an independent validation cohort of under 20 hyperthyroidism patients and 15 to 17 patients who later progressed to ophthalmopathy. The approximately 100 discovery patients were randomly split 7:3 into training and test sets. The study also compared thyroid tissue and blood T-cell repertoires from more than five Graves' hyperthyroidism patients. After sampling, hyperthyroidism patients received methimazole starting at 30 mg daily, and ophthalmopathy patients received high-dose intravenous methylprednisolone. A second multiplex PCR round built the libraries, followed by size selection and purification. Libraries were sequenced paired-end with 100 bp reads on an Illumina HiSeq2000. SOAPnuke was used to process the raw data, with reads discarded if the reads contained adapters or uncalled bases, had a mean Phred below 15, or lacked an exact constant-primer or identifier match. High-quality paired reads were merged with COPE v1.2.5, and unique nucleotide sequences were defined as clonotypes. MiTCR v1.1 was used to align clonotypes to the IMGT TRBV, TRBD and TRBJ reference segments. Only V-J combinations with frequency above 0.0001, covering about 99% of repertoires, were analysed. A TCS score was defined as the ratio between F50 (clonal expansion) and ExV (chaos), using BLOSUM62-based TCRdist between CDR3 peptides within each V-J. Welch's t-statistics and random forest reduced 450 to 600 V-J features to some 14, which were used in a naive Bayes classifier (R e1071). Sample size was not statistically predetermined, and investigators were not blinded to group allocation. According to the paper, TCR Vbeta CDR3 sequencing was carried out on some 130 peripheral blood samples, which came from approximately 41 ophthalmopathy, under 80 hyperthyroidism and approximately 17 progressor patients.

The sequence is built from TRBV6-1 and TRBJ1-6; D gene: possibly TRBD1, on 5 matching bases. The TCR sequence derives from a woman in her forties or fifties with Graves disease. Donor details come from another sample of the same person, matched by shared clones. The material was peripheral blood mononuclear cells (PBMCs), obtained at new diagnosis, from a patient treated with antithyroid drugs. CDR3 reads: CASTPGGNSPLHF. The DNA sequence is TGTGCCAGCACCCCGGGGGGTAATTCACCCCTCCACTTT.